The sequence of this T cell receptor (beta chain) was determined in a study of cytomegalovirus exposure and HLA in healthy donors. About the research overall: Prior work identified around 100 million unique TCR beta sequences in some 200 million T cells. Clustering assigned approximately 79% of the approximately 400 genotyped donors to the Caucasian-associated ancestry cluster. Unique TCRs from HLA-typed donors, around 93 million of them, were held in an early data release. Points from the study as a whole: Among TCR sequences, most were rare, though some public TCRs appeared in many donors.

With 60 Vbeta and 13 Jbeta primers, the PCR was carried out. The protocol was immunoSEQ multiplex PCR, while the TCRdb copy is restricted to in-frame clones and leaves out a portion. Of 150,000 or so clones in the sample, over 75% are singletons; the top ten hold roughly 2.4%. Concerning this clone itself: Its antigen is still unknown.

Germline CDR1 MGHRA, CDR2 YSYEKL. V was pared by 4 bases and J by 4 bases, with 8 bases of the junction left unmatched. The CDR3 is 15 residues long. This TCR was recovered from a man over 45 in good health and CMV-seronegative. The chain employs TRBV4-1 and TRBJ2-5; TRBD2 matches 8 bases. Material for sequencing was PBMCs. The CDR3: CASSLPSSGGETQYF. In DNA, the CDR3 is TGCGCCAGCAGCCTTCCCTCCAGCGGGGGAGAGACCCAGTACTTC.